The clone carrying this T cell receptor beta chain was seen repeatedly, ten times or more. Described time point: after trial treatment. Treatment reported: LDRT plus nivolumab, ipilimumab, low-dose cyclophosphamide and aspirin (RACIN trial). Patients with advanced, tumor-infiltrating lymphocyte-negative solid tumors were eligible. With TRAV- and TRBV-specific primers, first-strand cDNA was made, covering the alpha and beta chains. Amplification of TCRs used a constant-region primer and V-primer adapter for 20 PCR cycles. TCRdb re-called the reads through MiXCR, storing one row per CDR3 protein. Of roughly 100,000 distinct CDR3 sequences in the sample, more than 20% were seen once. The record originates from a study of low-dose radiotherapy and immunotherapy resistance in tumors. In the study overall: Study patients were administered oral aspirin at 300 mg daily for four cycles from cycle 1 day 1.

CDR3 length equals 13 residues. Germline CDR1 SNHLY, CDR2 FYNNEI. Trimming took off 10 bases at V and 2 bases at J, with 13 bases between the two ends. This sequence joins TRBV2 and TRBJ2-3, with no clear D. This clonotype was obtained from a female donor with ovarian cancer. Sequenced here: PBMCs, sampled after low-dose radiotherapy plus immunotherapy. CDR3 nucleotides: TGTGCCACCCTGAGCTTTGACACAGATACGCAGTATTTT. It yields the protein CATLSFDTDTQYF.